This is a list of T cell receptor beta chains from one sample in a study of blood T cell repertoires in COVID-19. TCRdb keeps only in-frame clones here, not all; method: immunoSEQ multiplex PCR. This table holds approximately 210,000 clones, 70% to 90% found once. The sample comprised peripheral blood. Receptor source: a woman between 50 and 59 years old with active or convalescent COVID-19. The CDR3 runs from the conserved cysteine through the conserved F or W. The D gene is left open where the match is weak. Not all rows give a size; the values are once, few, many and, for expanded clones, a class.

size,J,V,D,DNA,CDR3
NA,TRBJ1-2,TRBV6-4,NA,TGTGCCAGCAGTGACTCGACAGACCCTGGGGGCTACACCTTC,CASSDSTDPGGYTF
NA,TRBJ1-2,TRBV7-9,NA,TGTGCCAGCAGCCGAAGCAAAGCCGGGACTTCCTATGGCTACACCTTC,CASSRSKAGTSYGYTF
NA,TRBJ2-1,TRBV5-1,TRBD1,TGCGCCAGCAGCCCAGGGGCCGGACAGGGTATGTTTCAGGTCTTC,CASSPGAGQGMFQVF
NA,TRBJ1-5,TRBV20-1,NA,TGCAGTGCTAGTCTGGCGGGTAATCAGCCCCAGCATTTT,CSASLAGNQPQHF
few,TRBJ2-7,TRBV29-1,TRBD1,TGCAGCGTTGTACGGACAGGGGTATACGAGCAGTACTTC,CSVVRTGVYEQYF
NA,TRBJ1-1,TRBV19,TRBD1,TGTGCCAGTAGTTACGGGACAGGGGGCACTGAAGCTTTCTTT,CASSYGTGGTEAFF
once,TRBJ2-3,TRBV2,NA,TGTGCCAGCAAGGACAGAGCAGGCACAGATACGCAGTATTTT,CASKDRAGTDTQYF
NA,TRBJ1-2,TRBV19,NA,TGTGCCAGTAAGCTTGGCCCCGGAACCTTAACGACAGTCGATGGCTACACCTTC,CASKLGPGTLTTVDGYTF
NA,TRBJ1-2,TRBV24-1,NA,TGTGCCACCAGTGATCCCCGGACAGCCTATGGCTACACCTTC,CATSDPRTAYGYTF
NA,TRBJ1-2,TRBV15,NA,TGTGCCACCAGCAGAGGGAGGCAGACCAACTATGGCTACACCTTC,CATSRGRQTNYGYTF
NA,TRBJ2-7,TRBV27,NA,TGTGCCAGCAGTTTTAGGGCTAGCCAAAGAAATGAATACGAGCAGTACTTC,CASSFRASQRNEYEQYF
NA,TRBJ1-2,TRBV5-1,NA,TGCGCCAGCACGGACAGTACCTATGGCTACACCTTC,CASTDSTYGYTF
few,TRBJ1-2,TRBV25-1,TRBD1,TGTGCCAGCAGTCCCTTATACCGGGACAGGGGGCTCTATGGCTACACCTTC,CASSPLYRDRGLYGYTF
NA,TRBJ2-7,TRBV7-6,TRBD2,TGTGCCAGCAGCTTAGGGTCTGGACTAGCGGGAGGGCCCTCCTACGAGCAGTACTTC,CASSLGSGLAGGPSYEQYF
few,TRBJ2-7,TRBV10-1,TRBD1,TGCGCCAGCAGTGAGTCCCGACAGGGGGCCTACGAGCAGTACTTC,CASSESRQGAYEQYF
few,TRBJ2-3,TRBV5-1,NA,TGCGCCAGCAGCTTGCAGGGCGCGCAGTGGGATACGCAGTATTTT,CASSLQGAQWDTQYF
NA,TRBJ2-5,TRBV28,NA,TGTGCCAGCAGTTTGGCGCGGGGAAACCAAGAGACCCAGTACTTC,CASSLARGNQETQYF
NA,TRBJ2-3,TRBV19,NA,TGTGCCAGTAGTACGACGGGTGGGGATACGCAGTATTTT,CASSTTGGDTQYF
NA,TRBJ1-5,TRBV10-3,TRBD1,TGTGCCATCTCGGGACAGGGGGCTGAGCCCCAGCATTTT,CAISGQGAEPQHF
NA,TRBJ2-1,TRBV5-1,TRBD2,TGCGCCAGCAGCTTCAGGACTAGCGGGGTCAATGAGCAGTTCTTC,CASSFRTSGVNEQFF
few,TRBJ1-1,TRBV2,NA,TGTGCCAGCAGAGACACCGTTTGGACTGAAGCTTTCTTT,CASRDTVWTEAFF
NA,TRBJ1-1,TRBV7-9,NA,TGTGCCAGCAGCGCGCTCGTGGGGGCCATGAACACTGAAGCTTTCTTT,CASSALVGAMNTEAFF
NA,TRBJ2-2,TRBV7-8,NA,TGTGCCATGGGAGAAGCGAACACCGGGGAGCTGTTTTTT,CAMGEANTGELFF
NA,TRBJ1-1,TRBV5-1,NA,TGCGCCAGCAGATGGGCGGGGGATAACACTGAAGCTTTCTTT,CASRWAGDNTEAFF
NA,TRBJ2-3,TRBV11-1,NA,TGTGCCAGCAGCCCCGATGGGCATACGCAGTATTTT,CASSPDGHTQYF
NA,TRBJ2-1,TRBV7-3,TRBD2,TGTGCCAGCAGCTTAGGGTACAGGCGGGAGTTGGATGAGCAGTTCTTC,CASSLGYRRELDEQFF